What follows are 26 T cell receptor beta chains derived from one specimen sequenced in a study of blood T cell repertoires in COVID-19 (dated by TCRdb to the early 2020s). Library generation was performed with the immunoSEQ multiplex PCR assay. TCRdb's version of the immuneACCESS table is confined to in-frame rearrangements and falls short of the full clone set. An unresolved V gene accounts for under half of the shortfall where checked; the remainder is of unknown origin. This sample lists 65,000 to 85,000 clones; approximately 90% were detected once. Clones ranked in the top ten supply 15% to 20% of the sample. Sample: peripheral blood. These receptors originate from a human donor in a cohort sampled during active COVID-19.

The rearrangement links TRBV6-5 to TRBJ2-1; 11 bases match TRBD1. CDR1 is MNHEY and CDR2 is SVGAGI in the germline V gene. With V trimmed by 2 bases and J by 8 bases, 2 bases remained unmatched. The CDR3 is 14 residues long. The CDR3 nucleotides read TGTGCCAGCAGTTACAGGGACAGGGGGTATGAGCAGTTCTTC. It translates to CASSYRDRGYEQFF.

The chain has TRBV5-1 and TRBJ1-1; a possible D gene is TRBD1 (5 bases). V lost 3 bases and J 3 bases, leaving 12 bases between the germline ends. CDR1 is SGHRS and CDR2 is YFSETQ in the germline V gene. CDR3 size: 14 residues. The CDR3 protein is CASSWAAGDTEAFF. As DNA, the CDR3 is TGCGCCAGCAGCTGGGCAGCGGGGGACACTGAAGCTTTCTTT.

This clone was detected once. This chain connects TRBV27 to TRBJ1-4, with 9 bases fitting TRBD1. The ends lost 5 bases at V and 8 bases at J; junction bases unmatched: 9. The germline CDR1 and CDR2 sequences are MNHEY and SMNVEV (reference sequence). The CDR3 has 15 amino acids. DNA of the CDR3: TGTGCCAGCAGTCCGCGGACAGGGGTTAGGGAAAAACTGTTTTTT. This sequence encodes CASSPRTGVREKLFF. The full variable domain, with the rest looked up from reference TRBV27 and TRBJ1-4, is EAQVTQNPRYLITVTGKKLTVTCSQNMNHEYMSWYRQDPGLGLRQIYYSMNVEVTDKGDVPEGYKVSRKEKRNFPLILESPSPNQTSLYFCASSPRTGVREKLFFGSGTQLSVL.

The chain has TRBV3-1 (or the pseudogene TRBV3-2) and TRBJ1-4, with 10 bases matching TRBD1. Germline lookup yields CDR1 LGHDT and CDR2 YNNKEL (reference sequence). The CDR3 loop spans 18 amino acids. The V segment lost 2 bases and the J segment 7 bases; nucleotides outside the gene matches: 13. In nucleotides, the CDR3 is TGTGCCAGCAGCCAATACGGGACAGGGGAAAGGAGTAGTGAAAAACTGTTTTTT. Residues: CASSQYGTGERSSEKLFF.

This rearrangement joins TRBV5-1 to TRBJ1-4; tentatively, D is TRBD1 (6 bases). Trimming pared 0 bases from V and 5 bases from J, leaving 14 bases between. The CDR3 loop spans 16 amino acids. Germline values: CDR1 SGHRS, CDR2 YFSETQ. CDR3 in amino acids: CASSLAGRGGNEKLFF. CDR3 DNA: TGCGCCAGCAGCTTGGCGGGCAGGGGCGGGAATGAAAAACTGTTTTTT.

This chain links TRBV6-2 or TRBV6-3 with TRBJ1-2; no firm D call. Per germline, CDR1 MNHEY and CDR2 SVGEGT. The length of the CDR3 is 13 residues. V was cut by 5 bases and J by 8 bases, with 15 bases left in between. The CDR3 region has the DNA TGTGCCAGCAGTGGGCGGGATCTCTCGGGCTACACCTTC. This translates into CASSGRDLSGYTF.

The chain combines TRBV28 with TRBJ2-4, with 7 positions matching TRBD1. Germline CDR1 reads MDHEN; CDR2 reads SYDVKM. The CDR3 is 15 residues long. The J segment lost 0 bases and the V segment lost 5 bases, leaving 4 bases of the junction unmatched. The CDR3 nucleotides read TGTGCCAGCAGTACCAGGGGGTTAGCCAAAAACATTCAGTACTTC. It codes for CASSTRGLAKNIQYF.

This sequence joins TRBV6-5 and TRBJ2-7; 7 nucleotides align to TRBD2. The CDR3 extends over 16 amino acids. J was trimmed by 7 bases and V by 4 bases; bases with no gene match: 16. Germline V gene data show CDR1 as MNHEY and CDR2 as SVGAGI. The CDR3 here is CASSSGYPLAAGEQYF. As DNA, the CDR3 is TGTGCCAGCAGTTCGGGTTACCCCCTAGCGGCGGGGGAGCAGTACTTC.

The chain joins TRBV4-1 to TRBJ2-3; TRBD2 aligns across 15 bases. The CDR3 runs 17 residues. The junction had 5 bases not matched to a gene; V was cut back by 4 bases and J by 3 bases. Germline V gene sequence: CDR1 MGHRA, CDR2 YSYEKL. The CDR3 coding sequence is TGCGCCAGCAGCCGCCGTGGGACTAGCGGGGGGACAGATACGCAGTATTTT. This codes for CASSRRGTSGGTDTQYF.

This chain links TRBV30 with TRBJ1-5; D is unclear. The V end lost 4 bases, the J end lost 2 bases, and 9 bases lay between the germline ends. Per germline, CDR1 GTSNPN and CDR2 SVGIG (reference sequence). There are 13 residues in the CDR3. CDR3 in DNA: TGTGCCTGGACCGAGCAGGGCAATCAGCCCCAGCATTTT. This encodes CAWTEQGNQPQHF.

The rearrangement joins TRBV2 to TRBJ2-5, with D possibly matching TRBD2 (7 bases). The CDR3 extends over 12 amino acids. V gave up 6 bases and J gave up 8 bases, with 13 bases separating them. In germline, CDR1 is SNHLY, CDR2 FYNNEI. The CDR3 protein is CASSGGGNTQYF. The CDR3 DNA is TGTGCCAGCAGCGGCGGGGGCAATACCCAGTACTTC.

The CDR3 bases are TGTGCCAGCAGTAGACAGGGCCGCGGAAACACCATATATTTT. It is translated as CASSRQGRGNTIYF. This sequence joins TRBV28 and TRBJ1-3; 7 positions agree with TRBD1. Germline V gene sequence: CDR1 MDHEN, CDR2 SYDVKM. CDR3 length equals 14 residues. Trimming removed 5 bases from V and 4 bases from J; junction bases left unmatched: 5.

This clone was detected only once. The chain uses TRBV7-2 and TRBJ1-5, with 8 bases aligning to TRBD1. The germline gives CDR1 SGHTA, CDR2 FQGNSA. After removal of 6 bases from V and 2 bases from J, the junction contained 6 bases not matched to a gene. This CDR3 has 15 residues. DNA for the CDR3: TGTGCCAGCAGTATGGACAGGGTAGGCAATCAGCCCCAGCATTTT. Its protein is CASSMDRVGNQPQHF.

This clone was seen only once. The V and J genes are TRBV7-2 and TRBJ2-1; TRBD1 aligns across 10 bases. After removal of 5 bases from V and 4 bases from J, the junction contained 5 bases not matched to a gene. The CDR3 contains 15 residues. Germline V gene data show CDR1 as SGHTA and CDR2 as FQGNSA. The CDR3 DNA sequence: TGTGCCAGCAGCCAGGACAGGGGGAAATACAATGAGCAGTTCTTC. Amino acid sequence: CASSQDRGKYNEQFF.

The rearrangement links TRBV11-2 to TRBJ2-2; 8 bases are a match to TRBD2. The CDR3 loop spans 14 amino acids. Germline CDR1 is SGHAT and CDR2 is FQNNGV. V gave up 2 bases and J gave up 8 bases; unmatched junction bases: 4. CDR3 amino acids: CASSLRTSQGELFF. DNA for the CDR3: TGTGCCAGCAGCTTACGGACTAGCCAAGGGGAGCTGTTTTTT.

V usage is TRBV19 and J usage is TRBJ1-1; tentative D call: TRBD1 (5 bases). The CDR3 has 13 residues. Germline V CDR1 and CDR2: LNHDA, SQIVND (reference sequence). The germline V and J ends were trimmed by 7 bases and 5 bases, with 14 bases remaining between them. The CDR3, as DNA: TGTGCCAGTACCATGGTGGGACTAACTGAAGCTTTCTTT. Protein: CASTMVGLTEAFF. Looking up the rest from reference TRBV19 and TRBJ1-1 gives the full variable domain: DGGITQSPKYLFRKEGQNVTLSCEQNLNHDAMYWYRQDPGQGLRLIYYSQIVNDFQKGDIAEGYSVSREKKESFPLTVTSAQKNPTAFYLCASTMVGLTEAFFGQGTRLTVV.

This chain joins TRBV5-4 and TRBJ1-5; D uncertain. The CDR3 totals 15 residues. The germline V gene has CDR1 SGHNT and CDR2 YYREEE (reference sequence). Trimming pared 0 bases from V and 2 bases from J, leaving 9 bases between. The CDR3 DNA reads TGTGCCAGCAGCTTGGGAGGGTCGGGCAATCAGCCCCAGCATTTT. Its protein is CASSLGGSGNQPQHF.

The V call is TRBV6-5, the J call TRBJ2-7, with TRBD1 identical over 7 bases. The V and J ends lost 4 bases and 3 bases, in that order; junction bases with no gene match: 3. This CDR3 has 13 residues. CDR1 is MNHEY, CDR2 SVGAGI, per germline. CDR3 DNA: TGTGCCAGCAGTTTTTCAGGGGGCTACGAGCAGTACTTC. It is translated as CASSFSGGYEQYF.

The genes are TRBV10-3 and TRBJ2-7; TRBD2 agrees at 13 bases. V shed 5 bases, J shed 7 bases, and the junction held 8 bases outside the gene matches. Germline CDR1 is ENHRY and CDR2 is SYGVKD. The CDR3 loop spans 15 amino acids. CDR3 residues: CAISWTSGGGGEQYF. The CDR3 bases are TGTGCCATCAGTTGGACTAGCGGGGGAGGGGGTGAGCAGTACTTC.

This chain connects TRBV2 to TRBJ2-1; the D gene is possibly TRBD2 (6 bases). The germline V and J ends were trimmed by 3 bases and 12 bases, with 9 bases remaining between them. Per the germline V gene, CDR1 is SNHLY and CDR2 is FYNNEI. The CDR3 loop spans 11 amino acids. CDR3 bases: TGTGCCAGCAGTGAGGGACTGGGGCAGTTCTTC. This sequence encodes CASSEGLGQFF.

The chain has TRBV6-6 and TRBJ1-1; TRBD1 matches 8 bases. V was pared by 4 bases and J by 4 bases, with 5 bases of the junction left unmatched. The CDR3 sequence is 14 residues long. Germline CDR1 MNHNY, CDR2 SVGAGI (reference sequence). The CDR3 spells CASSSNRGSTEAFF. Here the CDR3 DNA reads TGTGCCAGCAGTTCAAACAGGGGGAGCACTGAAGCTTTCTTT.

The chain is built from TRBV27 and TRBJ1-2, with 10 nucleotides matching TRBD1. Germline trimming cut 5 bases from V and 2 bases from J; bases unmatched to any gene: 11. CDR1 and CDR2 (germline): MNHEY, SMNVEV (reference sequence). The CDR3 extends over 17 amino acids. This CDR3 is CASSLAGTGALNYGYTF. CDR3 in DNA: TGTGCCAGCAGTCTCGCCGGGACAGGGGCCTTAAACTATGGCTACACCTTC.

The chain combines TRBV19 with TRBJ1-2, with D hard to call. V lost 8 bases and J lost 0, with 4 bases in between. Germline-derived CDR1 and CDR2 are LNHDA and SQIVND (reference sequence). This CDR3 has 11 residues. This CDR3 reads CASQTNYGYTF. Written as DNA, the CDR3 is TGTGCCAGTCAAACTAACTATGGCTACACCTTC. The whole variable domain, filled in from reference TRBV19 and TRBJ1-2, reads DGGITQSPKYLFRKEGQNVTLSCEQNLNHDAMYWYRQDPGQGLRLIYYSQIVNDFQKGDIAEGYSVSREKKESFPLTVTSAQKNPTAFYLCASQTNYGYTFGSGTRLTVV.

The chain has TRBV15 and TRBJ2-7; a weak D match, TRBD2 (6 bases). V was pared by 0 bases and J by 3 bases, with 12 bases between. In germline, CDR1 is LNHNV, CDR2 YYDKDF (reference sequence). This CDR3 is 15 amino acids long. CDR3 sequence: CATSRDTGTYYEQYF. As DNA, the CDR3 is TGTGCCACCAGCAGAGATACGGGGACTTACTACGAGCAGTACTTC.

The chain combines TRBV7-9 with TRBJ2-1, with 12 bases aligning to TRBD2. Germline CDR1 is SEHNR and CDR2 is FQNEAQ (reference sequence). The CDR3 runs to 19 residues. Trimming took 5 bases from V and 0 from J; bases not matched to a gene: 11. Written as DNA, the CDR3 is TGTGCCAGCAGCACCCGACTAGCGGGGGTCGGGTACTCCTACAATGAGCAGTTCTTC. Its protein is CASSTRLAGVGYSYNEQFF.

The rearrangement uses TRBV18 and TRBJ2-5; the D is unclear. This CDR3 is built from 13 residues. Trimming took 6 bases from V and 2 from J, leaving 10 bases between them. The germline CDR1 and CDR2 sequences are KGHSH and LQKENI. CDR3 coding DNA: TGTGCCAGCTCCCCCGGAGTTCAAGAGACCCAGTACTTC. It codes for CASSPGVQETQYF.